A single sample gave rise to the 26 T cell receptor beta chains below, sequenced in a study of Graves' ophthalmopathy and Graves' hyperthyroidism. Amplifying from RNA transcripts, the study obtained TCR beta CDR3 regions. Following a first-round RT-PCR that used HTBI primers, a second-round multiplex PCR was carried out. TCRdb processed the multiplex PCR reads anew with MiXCR; each CDR3 protein has one entry. The data contain some 200,000 distinct CDR3 sequences, approximately 28% of them seen just once; the ten biggest clones take up around 10%. Sequencing was carried out using peripheral blood. The receptor source for this set is a man aged 50 to 60 with Graves' ophthalmopathy.

This clonotype was detected many times. The CDR3 region is CASRRDRRNTGELFF. The CDR3 region has the DNA TGTGCCAGCAGGCGGGATCGGAGGAACACCGGGGAGCTGTTTTTT. This chain uses TRBV27 with TRBJ2-2; a possible D gene is TRBD2 (6 bases). Trimming removed 6 bases at V and 1 base at J, with 12 bases between. The CDR3 length is 15 residues. Germline V lookup: CDR1 MNHEY, CDR2 SMNVEV (reference sequence).

There are many counts of this clonotype. Relative to the germline gene, one junction end is altered; a read error may explain this. The V gene is TRBV20-1, the J gene TRBJ2-7; 8 nucleotides match TRBD2. There are 15 residues in the CDR3. Germline assignment: CDR1 DFQATT and CDR2 SNEGSKA (reference sequence). CDR3 sequence reads: CRASLPGLVLYEQYF. In DNA form, the CDR3 reads TGCAGAGCTAGTCTCCCGGGACTAGTTTTATACGAGCAGTACTTC.

This clonotype has a count of ten or more. CDR3 nucleotides: TGCAGTGCTACCGTCGTCAGGGTAGGAGGCTACGAGCAGTACTTC. Protein: CSATVVRVGGYEQYF. This chain joins TRBV20-1 and TRBJ2-7; D assignment may be TRBD1 or TRBD2 (5 bases each). The V and J ends lost 4 bases and 3 bases respectively, with 19 bases between them. Germline assignment: CDR1 DFQATT and CDR2 SNEGSKA (reference sequence). The CDR3 consists of 15 residues.

In this sample, this clonotype turned up many times. This chain uses TRBV19 with TRBJ2-7; a weak D match, TRBD1 (6 bases). This CDR3 has 16 residues. Trimming pared 4 bases from V and 4 bases from J, leaving 20 bases between. The V gene's germline CDR1 is LNHDA and CDR2 SQIVND (reference sequence). CDR3: CASSRQGTQSPYEQYF. In DNA form, the CDR3 reads TGTGCCAGTAGTAGGCAGGGGACACAGTCACCATACGAGCAGTACTTC.

This clonotype was found many times. CDR3 protein: CASSFGNGELFF. The CDR3 DNA follows: TGTGCCAGCAGTTTCGGCAACGGGGAGCTGTTTTTT. The chain recombines TRBV12-3 or TRBV12-4 with TRBJ2-2; no reliable D call. The CDR3 is made up of 12 amino acids. The V gene lost 3 bases and the J gene lost 7 bases, with 6 bases spanning the gap.

The chain combines TRBV2 with TRBJ1-4, with D possibly matching TRBD1 (5 bases). This CDR3 spans 14 amino acids. Trimming removed 5 bases from V and 8 bases from J, with 15 bases in between. Looked up from germline, CDR1 is SNHLY and CDR2 is FYNNEI. The CDR3 region is CASSSGQEGEKLFF. As DNA, the CDR3 is TGTGCCAGCAGTTCAGGACAAGAAGGAGAAAAACTGTTTTTT.

The chain couples TRBV6-2 or TRBV6-3 to TRBJ2-5; perhaps TRBD2 as D (5 bases). V lost 5 bases and J lost 2, with 21 bases in between. Germline CDR1 is MNHEY and CDR2 is SVGEGT. The CDR3 covers 17 residues. CDR3 DNA: TGTGCCAGCAGTACTGCCCGGGGAGCGCGATCACAAGAGACCCAGTACTTC. This gives the protein CASSTARGARSQETQYF.

This rearrangement joins TRBV6-5 to TRBJ1-6; D is uncertain. This CDR3 has 13 residues. V shed 4 bases and J shed 9 bases, with 10 bases lying between them. The germline CDR1 and CDR2 sequences are MNHEY and SVGAGI. The DNA of the CDR3 is TGTGCCAGCAGTTTTGGGGTTGGTTCACCCCTCCACTTT. It specifies CASSFGVGSPLHF.

This clonotype was counted at least ten times. This chain links TRBV6-5 with TRBJ1-5; tentatively, D is TRBD1 (6 bases). The V end lost 5 bases, the J end lost 4 bases, and 15 bases lay between the germline ends. The length of the CDR3 is 15 residues. CDR1 and CDR2 from the germline V gene are MNHEY and SVGAGI. In nucleotides, the CDR3 is TGTGCCAGCAGTCAGGTAGGGGGGTCTAATCAGCCCCAGCATTTT. Its translation is CASSQVGGSNQPQHF.

This clonotype was observed at least ten times. CDR3 loop: CATSDFADYGYTF. CDR3 DNA: TGTGCCACCAGTGATTTCGCAGACTATGGCTACACCTTC. This chain uses TRBV24-1 with TRBJ1-2; D gene unclear. V lost 1 base, J lost 3 bases, and 5 bases lay in between. The CDR3 totals 13 residues. CDR1 KGHDR and CDR2 SFDVKD come from the germline V gene.

V usage is TRBV12-3 or TRBV12-4 and J usage is TRBJ1-2; no definite D call. V was shortened by 5 bases and J by 2 bases, with 9 bases between the two germline ends. The CDR3 is 13 residues long. The CDR3 nucleotides read TGTGCCAGCAGTCGAGGCTTAAACTATGGCTACACCTTC. This translates into CASSRGLNYGYTF.

The J gene is TRBJ1-2, the V gene TRBV7-2; the match to TRBD1 covers 7 bases. The CDR3 covers 14 residues. Germline V gene sequence: CDR1 SGHTA, CDR2 FQGNSA. Trimming cost V 5 bases and J 5 bases; bases outside gene matches: 8. In nucleotides, the CDR3 is TGTGCCAGCAGCCTAACAGGGGAAGGGTATGGCTACACCTTC. Translating it yields CASSLTGEGYGYTF.

This rearrangement joins TRBV15 to TRBJ1-1; weak D call: TRBD1 (5 bases). Trimming shortened V by 1 base and J by 5 bases, and 8 bases separated the two germline ends. Germline lookup yields CDR1 LNHNV and CDR2 YYDKDF (reference sequence). The CDR3 covers 13 residues. For the CDR3, the DNA is TGTGCCACCAGCAGAGTCAGGGCTACTGAAGCTTTCTTT. As protein: CATSRVRATEAFF.

This chain's CDR3 is CASKDYSNQPQHF. The CDR3 nucleotides are TGTGCCAGCAAGGATTATAGCAATCAGCCCCAGCATTTT. The J gene is TRBJ1-5, the V gene TRBV6-2 or TRBV6-3; no definite D call. Germline V gene data show CDR1 as MNHEY and CDR2 as SVGEGT. Trimming stripped 7 bases from V and 0 bases from J, with 7 bases between. This CDR3 contains 13 residues.

This clonotype was counted at least ten times. The V call is TRBV20-1, the J call TRBJ1-2, with D unclear. Trimming took off 0 bases at V and 4 bases at J, with 12 bases between the two ends. The CDR3 runs to 14 residues. Per the germline V gene, CDR1 is DFQATT and CDR2 is SNEGSKA (reference sequence). The CDR3: CSARDRLDGYGYTF. Written as DNA, the CDR3 is TGCAGTGCTAGAGATCGACTTGATGGCTATGGCTACACCTTC.

This clonotype was counted a single time. V and J are TRBV27 and TRBJ1-1, with a weak D call TRBD1 (6 bases). Trimming removed 6 bases at V and 1 base at J, with 15 bases between. The CDR3 contains 15 residues. Germline V CDR1 and CDR2: MNHEY, SMNVEV (reference sequence). CDR3 protein: CASSPLYRENTEAFF. The CDR3 DNA sequence: TGTGCCAGCAGCCCACTTTACAGGGAGAACACTGAAGCTTTCTTT.

This clonotype was detected ten times or more. This sequence joins TRBV28 and TRBJ2-2, with D unresolved. CDR1 is MDHEN and CDR2 is SYDVKM in the germline V gene. Deletions cut 6 bases from V and 9 bases from J, with 8 bases between. The CDR3 sequence is 11 residues long. CDR3 protein: CASSPPRELFF. The CDR3 DNA reads as TGTGCCAGCAGCCCGCCCCGGGAGCTGTTTTTT.

This clonotype was seen repeatedly, ten times or more. The gene calls are TRBV20-1 and TRBJ1-1; 7 bases are a match to TRBD1. Germline CDR1 DFQATT, CDR2 SNEGSKA (reference sequence). Trimming removed 3 bases from V and 1 base from J; junction bases left unmatched: 2. This CDR3 spans 13 amino acids. This CDR3 is CSARRQGNTEAFF. CDR3 bases: TGCAGTGCTAGGCGACAGGGGAACACTGAAGCTTTCTTT.

The J gene is TRBJ2-2, the V gene TRBV12-3 or TRBV12-4, with unresolved D. V shed 3 bases and J shed 3 bases, with 8 bases lying between them. CDR3 size: 14 residues. The CDR3 region is CASSFSTDTGELFF. The CDR3 nucleotides read TGTGCCAGCAGTTTCTCAACAGACACCGGGGAGCTGTTTTTT.

This clonotype was detected many times. One end of the junction is discordant with germline, which a read error may explain. The chain combines TRBV4-1 with TRBJ2-7; D ambiguous. This CDR3 comprises 13 residues. Germline V lookup: CDR1 MGHRA, CDR2 YSYEKL. CDR3 in amino acids: CASSQDLSYEQYF. The CDR3 DNA reads TGTGCCAGCAGCCAAGACCTCTCCTACGAGCAGTACTTC.

This clonotype was counted at least ten times. V is TRBV6-2 or TRBV6-3 and J is TRBJ1-5; 10 bases align to TRBD1. The junction had 4 bases not matched to a gene; V was cut back by 2 bases and J by 0 bases. The CDR3 totals 17 residues. CDR1 and CDR2 from the germline V gene are MNHEY and SVGEGT. CDR3 region: CASSYKGTGDSNQPQHF. The DNA of the CDR3 is TGTGCCAGCAGTTACAAAGGGACAGGGGATAGCAATCAGCCCCAGCATTTT.

The rearrangement uses TRBV19 and TRBJ1-2; maybe TRBD1 (6 bases). Germline CDR1 LNHDA, CDR2 SQIVND (reference sequence). Trimming cost V 0 bases and J 4 bases, with 12 bases left between them. This CDR3 contains 15 residues. CDR3 DNA sequence: TGTGCCAGTAGTATAGAGGAGACAGGTACCTATGGCTACACCTTC. This sequence encodes CASSIEETGTYGYTF.

This clonotype was recorded at least ten times. This chain connects TRBV5-1 to TRBJ2-7, with a weak D call TRBD2 (6 bases). The CDR3 totals 16 residues. The V and J ends lost 4 bases and 1 base respectively, with 18 bases between them. In germline, CDR1 is SGHRS, CDR2 YFSETQ. The CDR3 DNA is TGCGCCAGCAGCGCCGATGGGACTCCTTATTCCTACGAGCAGTACTTC. Translation: CASSADGTPYSYEQYF.

This clonotype showed up many times. V gene TRBV3-1 combines with J gene TRBJ2-7; D is undetermined. Looked up from germline, CDR1 is LGHDT and CDR2 is YNNKEL (reference sequence). The CDR3 is made up of 16 amino acids. Trimming took 1 base from V and 5 from J, leaving 18 bases between them. DNA of the CDR3: TGTGCCAGCAGCCAAGTTGCAGGCCAGTCGACCCACGAGCAGTACTTC. As protein: CASSQVAGQSTHEQYF.

In this sample, this clonotype turned up many times. This chain joins TRBV6-2 or TRBV6-3 and TRBJ2-7; D ambiguous. V gave up 0 bases and J gave up 3 bases, with 9 bases separating them. This CDR3 is 14 amino acids long. The germline V gene encodes CDR1 MNHEY and CDR2 SVGEGT. The CDR3, as DNA: TGTGCCAGCAGTTACTCGGAAGTCAGCTACGAGCAGTACTTC. Protein sequence: CASSYSEVSYEQYF.

This rearrangement joins TRBV12-3 or TRBV12-4 to TRBJ1-2; D remains ambiguous. The CDR3 contains 12 residues. V was trimmed by 7 bases and J by 8 bases, leaving 14 bases between them. CDR3 in DNA: TGTGCCAGCACCCTTGGGCGAGGCGGCTACACCTTC. It translates to CASTLGRGGYTF.